This T cell receptor (beta chain) originates from a study of cytomegalovirus exposure and HLA in healthy donors. General observations from the study: The classifier, whose performance was assessed in both the original and validation cohorts, reportedly diagnosed cytomegalovirus status with high specificity and sensitivity.

The donors were part of the roughly 110-subject validation cohort, which stood apart from the roughly 730-subject first cohort. Produced via immunoSEQ multiplex PCR; TCRdb's table is partial and in-frame only. There are 97,000 or so clones in the sample; approximately 84% occur only once, and 6.3% lies in the top ten. Of note for this clone: Its cognate antigen is unknown.

This sequence originates from a man aged 18 to 29 in good health and CMV-seropositive. Sequencing used PBMCs.

The CDR3 region has the DNA TGTGCCAGCAGCCAAATACTAGACGCCGATGAGCAGTTCTTC. It codes for CASSQILDADEQFF. The V gene is TRBV14, the J gene TRBJ2-1; D perhaps matches TRBD2 (5 bases). Germline V gives CDR1 SGHDN, CDR2 FVKESK. The CDR3 consists of 14 residues. V shed 2 bases and J shed 8 bases, with 13 bases lying between them. Full variable domain (missing parts from reference TRBV14 and TRBJ2-1): EAGVTQFPSHSVIEKGQTVTLRCDPISGHDNLYWYRRVMGKEIKFLLHFVKESKQDESGMPNNRFLAERTGGTYSTLKVQPAELEDSGVYFCASSQILDADEQFFGPGTRLTVL.